This TCR beta chain comes out of a study of shared clonotypes between healthy human individuals. Overall study findings and caveats: Naive subsets typically showed greater estimated richness than memory subsets. Rarefaction gave evidence that sorted-subset sequencing remained incomplete despite large depth.

As for this clone: Its target is unknown.

The V and J ends lost 3 bases and 6 bases, in that order; junction bases with no gene match: 11. The CDR3 is 16 amino acids. Germline CDR1 MDHEN, CDR2 SYDVKM. For sorted subsets, 200 ng DNA per replicate equaled about 27,000 T cell genomes. Data came from immunoSEQ multiplex PCR; TCRdb stores just in-frame clones and leaves some out. The sample carries roughly 1.4 million clones, roughly 98.5% recorded once. The chain employs TRBV28 and TRBJ1-5; TRBD1 agrees at 7 bases. The sample taken for sequencing was naive CD4+ T cells sorted from blood. Subset defined: CD45RA+ positively selected. The receptor's source is a man in his thirties or forties in good health. Here the CDR3 DNA reads TGTGCCAGCAGTTTCAGCGACAGGGTGTTCACTCAGCCCCAGCATTTT. Amino acid sequence: CASSFSDRVFTQPQHF.